The 9 T cell receptor beta chains reported below all come from one sample, sequenced in a study of T-cell memory formation after mild COVID-19. One entry per CDR3 protein results from TCRdb running MiXCR on the 5' RACE reads. Here the sample spans a few hundred thousand distinct CDR3 sequences, about 21% being singletons. Input material: PBMCs or a T cell subset sorted from them (not recorded which). The receptors shown here come from an adult woman who had mild COVID-19 (a few samples of this study predate the infection). Cell type and time point are not known.

This chain links TRBV5-4 with TRBJ2-7; 7 bases align to TRBD2. The CDR3 spans 14 residues. Germline V gene sequence: CDR1 SGHNT, CDR2 YYREEE (reference sequence). After removal of 3 bases from V and 0 bases from J, the junction contained 3 bases not matched to a gene. Here the CDR3 DNA reads TGTGCCAGCAGCTCCGGGACTAACTCCTACGAGCAGTACTTC. Translation: CASSSGTNSYEQYF. Using reference TRBV5-4 and TRBJ2-7 for the parts outside the CDR3, the full variable domain is ETGVTQSPTHLIKTRGQQVTLRCSSQSGHNTVSWYQQALGQGPQFIFQYYREEENGRGNFPPRFSGLQFPNYSSELNVNALELDDSALYLCASSSGTNSYEQYFGPGTRLTVT.

The V and J genes are TRBV20-1 and TRBJ2-1; a possible D gene is TRBD1 (5 bases). Trimming removed 3 bases at V and 5 bases at J, with 20 bases between. The CDR3 loop spans 16 amino acids. CDR1 is DFQATT, CDR2 SNEGSKA, per germline (reference sequence). The CDR3 region is CSARDDILGANNEQFF. CDR3 nucleotides: TGCAGTGCTAGGGATGACATTTTAGGGGCGAACAATGAGCAGTTCTTC.

There are a few counts of this clonotype. The V and J genes are TRBV29-1 and TRBJ2-3; D is undetermined. V dropped 6 bases and J dropped 1 base, with 11 bases sitting between them. The germline gives CDR1 SQVTM, CDR2 ANQGSEA. This CDR3 contains 13 residues. The CDR3 protein is CSVGDLRTDTQYF. The CDR3 nucleotides are TGCAGCGTAGGAGACCTCCGCACAGATACGCAGTATTTT.

This clonotype was counted between two and nine times. A read error may produce the germline difference seen at one junction end. The chain carries TRBV11-2 and TRBJ2-1; weak D call: TRBD2 (6 bases). There are 14 residues in the CDR3. Germline V gives CDR1 SGHAT, CDR2 FQNNGV. CDR3 sequence reads: CASSSAAYGGNTLF. For the CDR3, the DNA is TGTGCCAGCAGCTCCGCGGCGTACGGCGGGAATACGCTCTTC.

The rearrangement joins TRBV5-1 to TRBJ2-4; D may be TRBD1 (5 bases). Germline V lookup: CDR1 SGHRS, CDR2 YFSETQ. This CDR3 has 17 amino acids. Trimming took 0 bases from V and 0 from J, leaving 13 bases between them. CDR3 residues: CASSLGQLVPAKNIQYF. For the CDR3, the DNA is TGCGCCAGCAGCTTGGGACAGTTGGTCCCAGCCAAAAACATTCAGTACTTC.

This clonotype turned up a few times. The chain has TRBV10-3 and TRBJ2-1; 9 bases map to TRBD2. CDR1 ENHRY and CDR2 SYGVKD come from the germline V gene. The V gene end was trimmed by 0 bases and the J gene end by 6 bases; junction bases not matched to a gene: 6. The CDR3 covers 16 residues. The chain's CDR3 is CAISESLAGVGNEQFF. CDR3 DNA: TGTGCCATCAGTGAGTCGTTAGCGGGAGTAGGCAATGAGCAGTTCTTC.

The chain couples TRBV12-3 or TRBV12-4 to TRBJ1-1, with D uncertain. Trimming removed 6 bases from V and 3 bases from J, with 17 bases in between. This CDR3 spans 15 amino acids. Written as DNA, the CDR3 is TGTGCCAGCAGCCCTCAGGTGAACGGGTACACTGAAGCTTTCTTT. It is translated as CASSPQVNGYTEAFF.

V and J are TRBV30 and TRBJ2-1; 8 bases are shared with TRBD1. The V and J ends lost 4 bases and 6 bases, in that order; junction bases with no gene match: 11. The CDR3 covers 15 residues. Germline assignment: CDR1 GTSNPN and CDR2 SVGIG (reference sequence). The CDR3 protein is CAWIGSGGVGNEQFF. The CDR3 region has the DNA TGTGCCTGGATTGGGTCAGGGGGCGTTGGCAATGAGCAGTTCTTC.

This chain connects TRBV27 to TRBJ2-3, with TRBD2 as a possible D gene (5 bases). This CDR3 has 14 amino acids. The germline V gene encodes CDR1 MNHEY and CDR2 SMNVEV (reference sequence). V lost 8 bases and J 5 bases, leaving 17 bases between the germline ends. The CDR3 sequence is CASRYGLGVDTQYF. The CDR3 region has the DNA TGTGCCAGCCGATACGGACTGGGTGTAGATACGCAGTATTTT.